What follows describes a single TCR beta chain. This sample's time point: baseline, week 1 (first vaccination visit). Treatment defined: pre-vaccination baseline after standard-of-care therapy. Trimming stripped 10 bases from V and 0 bases from J, with 10 bases between. The CDR3 runs 13 residues. These data originate in a study of a mutant IDH1 vaccine in newly diagnosed glioma. Assay used: immunoSEQ multiplex PCR; TCRdb lists only in-frame clones, some missing. This sample has 85,000 to 100,000 clones, with roughly 75% found just once. V is TRBV23-1 and J is TRBJ1-5; the D gene is possibly TRBD1 (6 bases). TRBV23-1 falls under the ORF class, with uncertain function. The receptor's source is a middle-aged man with glioma. Sequenced material: PBMCs, taken from a glioma patient treated with radiotherapy, temozolomide or both. The CDR3: CAIRDNSNQPQHF. The CDR3 coding sequence is TGCGCCATCAGGGACAATAGCAATCAGCCCCAGCATTTT.